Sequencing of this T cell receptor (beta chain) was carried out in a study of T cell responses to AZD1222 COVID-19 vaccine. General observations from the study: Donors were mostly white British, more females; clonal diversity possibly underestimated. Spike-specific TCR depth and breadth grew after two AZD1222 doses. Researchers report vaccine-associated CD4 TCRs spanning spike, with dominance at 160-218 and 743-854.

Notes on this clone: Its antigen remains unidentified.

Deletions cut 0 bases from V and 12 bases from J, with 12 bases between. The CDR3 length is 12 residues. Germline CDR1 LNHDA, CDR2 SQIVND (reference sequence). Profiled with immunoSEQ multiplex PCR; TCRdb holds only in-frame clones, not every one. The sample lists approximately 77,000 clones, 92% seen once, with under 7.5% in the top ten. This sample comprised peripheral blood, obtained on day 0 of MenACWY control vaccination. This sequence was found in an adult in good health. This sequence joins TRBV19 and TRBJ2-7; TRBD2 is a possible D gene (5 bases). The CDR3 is CASSIDRGPLYF. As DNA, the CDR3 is TGTGCCAGTAGTATAGATCGAGGGCCTTTGTACTTC.